The entry that follows covers one T cell receptor beta chain sequence. What it binds is unknown. This entry comes from a study of cytotoxic CD8 clonotypes in ibrutinib-treated CLL. Across the study: Mean yields were approximately 260,000 productive templates and 90,000 or so productive rearrangements per sample.

TCRdb's copy holds only in-frame clones and misses some; the assay was immunoSEQ multiplex PCR. The sample has about 25,000 clones, roughly 85% seen once. Regarding the study as a whole: Public clonotypes were seen rarely and were contracted or stable on treatment.

Per the germline V gene, CDR1 is MNHEY and CDR2 is SVGAGI. The CDR3 runs to 16 residues. With 0 bases clipped from V and 4 bases from J, the junction kept 6 bases outside the gene matches. Here the sequenced sample was PBMCs, taken after 24 months of ibrutinib treatment. The source of this sequence is a human donor with chronic lymphocytic leukemia. The gene calls are TRBV6-5 and TRBJ2-1, with TRBD1 identical over 7 bases. DNA of the CDR3: TGTGCCAGCAGTTACTCGCAACAGGGGCTTTACAATGAGCAGTTCTTC. It translates to CASSYSQQGLYNEQFF.